Shown below are 29 T cell receptor beta chains from a single sample sequenced in a study of cytomegalovirus exposure and HLA in healthy donors. Profiling relied on immunoSEQ multiplex PCR, and the TCRdb table lists in-frame clones only, not all of them. The data hold some 150,000 clones, with 86% observed a single time. Source material: PBMCs. These receptors all come from a man between 18 and 35 years old in good health and CMV-seropositive.

This rearrangement joins TRBV5-1 to TRBJ2-3; D may be TRBD1 (6 bases). Germline lookup yields CDR1 SGHRS and CDR2 YFSETQ. The CDR3 covers 14 residues. The ends were cut back, 4 bases at V and 2 bases at J, with 11 bases in the middle. Here the CDR3 DNA reads TGCGCCAGCAGCCCTCAGGGGCACACAGATACGCAGTATTTT. It yields the protein CASSPQGHTDTQYF.

This clone was picked up a small number of times. The chain links TRBV7-2 to TRBJ2-7, with TRBD2 matching 14 bases. The CDR3 has 15 residues. Germline V gene sequence: CDR1 SGHTA, CDR2 FQGNSA. V shed 5 bases and J 4 bases; nucleotides not matched to a gene: 4. Here the CDR3 DNA reads TGTGCCAGCAGCATAGGGACTAGCGGGAGTTACGAGCAGTACTTC. This gives the protein CASSIGTSGSYEQYF. Supplemented by reference TRBV7-2 and TRBJ2-7, the full variable domain reads GAGVSQSPSNKVTEKGKDVELRCDPISGHTALYWYRQSLGQGLEFLIYFQGNSAPDKSGLPSDRFSAERTGGSVSTLTIQRTQQEDSAVYLCASSIGTSGSYEQYFGPGTRLTVT.

The V call is TRBV4-2, the J call TRBJ2-1; D is uncertain. CDR3 length: 12 residues. V was pared by 1 base and J by 7 bases, with 5 bases between. Germline values: CDR1 LGHNA, CDR2 YNFKEQ. CDR3 sequence (DNA): TGTGCCAGCAGCCAAGCCAATAATGAGCAGTTCTTC. It codes for CASSQANNEQFF.

This clone was picked up one time. The rearrangement links TRBV2 to TRBJ1-2, with D tentatively TRBD1 (6 bases). The CDR3 loop spans 12 amino acids. CDR1 is SNHLY and CDR2 is FYNNEI in the germline V gene. Deletions cut 6 bases from V and 9 bases from J, with 14 bases between. The CDR3 region is CASRTGGASYTF. Here the CDR3 DNA reads TGTGCCAGCAGGACGGGGGGCGCGAGCTACACCTTC.

To note about this clone: The DNA is left out, because the CDR3 cannot be placed on it with certainty; the CDR3 is given as TCRdb lists it. This chain connects TRBV19 to TRBJ2-1; TRBD1 is the table's D call and was not checked against the DNA. Germline V CDR1 and CDR2: LNHDA, SQIVND (reference sequence). The CDR3 length is 15 residues, termini included. The CDR3 sequence: CATSGRDRSYNEQFF.

The J gene is TRBJ1-3, the V gene TRBV4-2; perhaps TRBD1 as D (6 bases). CDR3 length: 14 residues. The germline V and J ends were trimmed by 5 bases and 4 bases, with 12 bases remaining between them. CDR1 is LGHNA, CDR2 YNFKEQ, per germline. For the CDR3, the DNA is TGTGCCAGCAGCGCACAGGGTGACGGAAACACCATATATTTT. Translating it yields CASSAQGDGNTIYF.

This clone was picked up many times. The chain links TRBV28 to TRBJ2-7; D is unclear. CDR1 is MDHEN and CDR2 is SYDVKM in the germline V gene. V was trimmed by 5 bases and J by 3 bases, leaving 14 bases between them. CDR3 size: 14 residues. CDR3 protein: CASSPRGSNYEQYF. CDR3 coding DNA: TGTGCCAGCAGTCCCCGTGGTAGTAACTACGAGCAGTACTTC. The variable domain in full, with the rest retrieved from reference TRBV28 and TRBJ2-7, is DVKVTQSSRYLVKRTGEKVFLECVQDMDHENMFWYRQDPGLGLRLIYFSYDVKMKEKGDIPEGYSVSREKKERFSLILESASTNQTSMYLCASSPRGSNYEQYFGPGTRLTVT.

The CDR3 region is CASSPRTSADTQYF. CDR3 nucleotide sequence: TGTGCCAGCAGCCCGAGGACTAGCGCAGATACGCAGTATTTT. The chain combines TRBV7-8 with TRBJ2-3; 9 bases agree with TRBD2. The V gene's germline CDR1 is SGHVS and CDR2 FQNEAQ. Trimming took 5 bases from V and 4 from J; bases not matched to a gene: 4. CDR3 length: 14 amino acids.

This clone showed up just a few times. The rearrangement joins TRBV7-9 to TRBJ1-5; D remains ambiguous. Germline assignment: CDR1 SEHNR and CDR2 FQNEAQ (reference sequence). V gave up 1 base and J gave up 2 bases, with 15 bases separating them. This CDR3 has 17 residues. The CDR3 loop is CASSLENSGDGNQPQHF. The CDR3 DNA sequence: TGTGCCAGCAGCTTAGAAAACTCCGGAGACGGCAATCAGCCCCAGCATTTT.

This chain uses TRBV9 with TRBJ2-7; 10 bases are shared with TRBD2. CDR1 and CDR2 (germline): SGDLS, YYNGEE. The CDR3 consists of 16 residues. V lost 3 bases, J lost 4 bases, and 10 bases stayed unmatched. The CDR3 DNA sequence: TGTGCCAGCAGCGCCGAGGGGTCTAGCGGGGGTTACGAGCAGTACTTC. Translation gives CASSAEGSSGGYEQYF.

This chain uses TRBV6-5 with TRBJ2-6, with D hard to call. Germline CDR1 reads MNHEY; CDR2 reads SVGAGI. Trimming removed 4 bases from V and 2 bases from J, with 3 bases in between. The CDR3 has 13 amino acids. For the CDR3, the DNA is TGTGCCAGCAGTTCTCCTGGGGCCAACGTCCTGACTTTC. This encodes CASSSPGANVLTF.

This clone was counted a single time. The genes are TRBV6-1 and TRBJ2-1, with TRBD2 matching 8 bases. The CDR3 is 15 residues long. J was trimmed by 9 bases and V by 6 bases; bases with no gene match: 13. Germline values: CDR1 MNHNS, CDR2 SASEGT. The CDR3 bases are TGTGCCAGCAGCGGCAGGGGAATAGCGGGGACTGAGCAGTTCTTC. Translated, it gives CASSGRGIAGTEQFF.

V is TRBV27 and J is TRBJ1-2, with D perhaps matching TRBD1 (5 bases). This CDR3 is built from 15 residues. In germline, CDR1 is MNHEY, CDR2 SMNVEV (reference sequence). V shed 9 bases and J shed 0 bases, with 17 bases lying between them. CDR3 bases: TGTGCCAGACCGACAGCCATTGATCCTAACTATGGCTACACCTTC. It codes for CARPTAIDPNYGYTF.

The V and J genes are TRBV28 and TRBJ2-2, with 8 bases fitting TRBD1. Germline V gives CDR1 MDHEN, CDR2 SYDVKM. The V segment lost 7 bases and the J segment 2 bases; nucleotides outside the gene matches: 9. This CDR3 has 16 amino acids. CDR3 nucleotides: TGTGCCAGCATCGAGGCGGACAGGGCAAACACCGGGGAGCTGTTTTTT. This translates into CASIEADRANTGELFF.

V is TRBV2 and J is TRBJ2-3, with 9 bases identical to TRBD2. V shed 4 bases, J shed 2 bases, and the junction held 16 bases outside the gene matches. There are 19 residues in the CDR3. Germline values: CDR1 SNHLY, CDR2 FYNNEI. The CDR3 bases are TGTGCCAGCAGTGGCGACATCCCGATGACTAGCGGAATCACAGATACGCAGTATTTT. Protein product: CASSGDIPMTSGITDTQYF.

J is TRBJ1-1 and V is TRBV5-1, with TRBD1 as a possible D gene (5 bases). The CDR3 contains 17 residues. V lost 1 base and J 3 bases, leaving 19 bases between the germline ends. Per germline, CDR1 SGHRS and CDR2 YFSETQ. CDR3 DNA sequence: TGCGCCAGCAGCTTGAGTAGGATTCCCGGGGGGTACACTGAAGCTTTCTTT. Translating gives CASSLSRIPGGYTEAFF.

This chain joins TRBV13 and TRBJ1-4; no definite D call. Germline V CDR1 and CDR2: PRHDT, FYEKMQ (reference sequence). This CDR3 is 15 amino acids long. V shed 0 bases and J shed 8 bases, with 13 bases lying between them. CDR3 region: CASSLGRELGEKLFF. CDR3 sequence (DNA): TGTGCCAGCAGCTTAGGGCGGGAATTAGGAGAAAAACTGTTTTTT.

This clone was counted only a few times. The chain employs TRBV15 and TRBJ2-7; the D gene is possibly TRBD1 (6 bases). The CDR3 is 13 amino acids. Germline loops: CDR1 LNHNV, CDR2 YYDKDF (reference sequence). Trimming removed 3 bases from V and 7 bases from J, with 13 bases in between. This chain's CDR3 is CATSSSGVEEQYF. The CDR3 bases are TGTGCCACCAGCAGTTCAGGGGTTGAGGAGCAGTACTTC.

The sample holds a few counts of this clone. The V and J genes are TRBV30 and TRBJ2-2; D is perhaps TRBD2 (5 bases). The germline V and J ends were trimmed by 2 bases and 3 bases, with 13 bases remaining between them. The germline V gene encodes CDR1 GTSNPN and CDR2 SVGIG (reference sequence). This CDR3 has 15 residues. DNA for the CDR3: TGTGCCTGGAGTACGGGGTCCGGTCACACCGGGGAGCTGTTTTTT. This sequence encodes CAWSTGSGHTGELFF.

This clone appeared many times. This chain uses TRBV6-5 with TRBJ2-7; 11 bases fit TRBD2. Trimming at V came to 6 bases and at J to 1 base, leaving 5 bases not matched to a gene. This CDR3 is built from 15 residues. Germline assignment: CDR1 MNHEY and CDR2 SVGAGI. CDR3 coding DNA: TGTGCCAGCAGGATAACTAGCGGGGGATCCTACGAGCAGTACTTC. The encoded protein is CASRITSGGSYEQYF.

The V gene is TRBV15, the J gene TRBJ2-7; D possibly corresponds to TRBD2 (5 bases). CDR3 length: 13 residues. The ends were cut back, 0 bases at V and 10 bases at J, with 13 bases in the middle. The germline V gene encodes CDR1 LNHNV and CDR2 YYDKDF (reference sequence). The CDR3 protein is CATSRDRGGSQYF. The CDR3 DNA reads as TGTGCCACCAGCAGAGATCGCGGCGGGTCCCAGTACTTC.

The chain combines TRBV12-5 with TRBJ2-1; 7 bases match TRBD2. Germline lookup yields CDR1 LGHNT and CDR2 FRNRAP. The CDR3 consists of 15 residues. Unmatched junction bases numbered 10, after V lost 3 bases and J lost 8 bases. In nucleotides, the CDR3 is TGTGCTAGTGGTTTAGGGACTACAGCGTTTGATGAGCAGTTCTTC. Translated: CASGLGTTAFDEQFF.

This clone has just a few counts. This chain connects TRBV4-1 to TRBJ1-2; TRBD1 matches 7 bases. The CDR3 sequence is 18 residues long. Looked up from germline, CDR1 is MGHRA and CDR2 is YSYEKL. The J segment lost 0 bases and the V segment lost 0 bases, leaving 10 bases of the junction unmatched. CDR3 bases: TGCGCCAGCAGCCAAGATCAGGACAGGAACCGTCCTAACTATGGCTACACCTTC. As protein: CASSQDQDRNRPNYGYTF.

V is TRBV7-9 and J is TRBJ2-5; D is ambiguous. V gave up 4 bases and J gave up 5 bases, with 14 bases separating them. Germline loops: CDR1 SEHNR, CDR2 FQNEAQ (reference sequence). This CDR3 is built from 14 residues. CDR3 protein: CASSSQRSRETQYF. The CDR3 DNA is TGTGCCAGCAGCTCCCAAAGGTCTAGGGAGACCCAGTACTTC. The full variable domain, in which reference TRBV7-9 and TRBJ2-5 provide the parts outside the CDR3, is DTGVSQNPRHKITKRGQNVTFRCDPISEHNRLYWYRQTLGQGPEFLTYFQNEAQLEKSRLLSDRFSAERPKGSFSTLEIQRTEQGDSAMYLCASSSQRSRETQYFGPGTRLLVL.

The chain is built from TRBV5-4 and TRBJ1-1; D gene uncertain. The CDR3 consists of 15 residues. The ends were cut back, 1 base at V and 3 bases at J, with 13 bases in the middle. Germline CDR1 SGHNT, CDR2 YYREEE (reference sequence). The CDR3 bases are TGTGCCAGCAGCTTGCTTTCGGGTCCTGACACTGAAGCTTTCTTT. This translates into CASSLLSGPDTEAFF.

The chain carries TRBV28 and TRBJ1-3; no firm D call. Trimming took off 3 bases at V and 1 base at J, with 13 bases between the two ends. Germline V lookup: CDR1 MDHEN, CDR2 SYDVKM. CDR3 length equals 16 residues. This CDR3 is CASSLEPRWSGNTIYF. Here the CDR3 DNA reads TGTGCCAGCAGTTTGGAGCCGAGGTGGTCTGGAAACACCATATATTTT.

The chain couples TRBV6-4 to TRBJ2-1; 10 nucleotides align to TRBD2. CDR3 size: 15 residues. V lost 0 bases and J lost 4; bases outside the gene matches: 0. Germline-derived CDR1 and CDR2 are MRHNA and SNTAGT. The DNA for the CDR3 is TGTGCCAGCAGTGACTCGACTAGCGGGTACAATGAGCAGTTCTTC. Encoded protein: CASSDSTSGYNEQFF.

The V gene is TRBV25-1, the J gene TRBJ2-3; a possible D gene is TRBD1 (6 bases). This CDR3 has 15 amino acids. The V and J ends lost 4 bases and 1 base respectively, with 12 bases between them. From germline, CDR1 is MGHDK and CDR2 SYGVNS. CDR3 bases: TGTGCCAGCAGTGCCCGGGACAAACGCACAGATACGCAGTATTTT. Amino acid sequence: CASSARDKRTDTQYF.

This chain connects TRBV10-3 to TRBJ1-3; D perhaps matches TRBD1 (6 bases). The CDR3 covers 12 residues. Trimming left V 10 bases short and J 2 bases short, with 9 bases between. CDR1 and CDR2 (germline): ENHRY, SYGVKD. The CDR3 DNA follows: TGTGCCAGCCAGGGGACTGGAAACACCATATATTTT. This gives the protein CASQGTGNTIYF.